This T cell receptor (beta chain) was captured by sequencing in a study of vaccination and CD4 T cells after COVID-19. Overall study: At a median about 72 days (range 14 to 241) after dose two, post-vaccine samples were obtained.

With respect to this clonotype: Its specificity is unknown.

This CDR3 is 15 amino acids long. V lost 1 base and J lost 1, with 10 bases in between. Germline CDR1 MNHEY, CDR2 SVGAGI. The Oncomine TCR Beta short-read assay generated sequence data from the DNA of cultured CD4+ T cells. TCRdb reanalysed the PCR reads using MiXCR and keeps one entry per CDR3 protein. The sample contains 8,500 to 14,000 distinct CDR3 sequences, 69% of which appear only once. Treatment noted: roughly 11-day PBMC culture with coronavirus spike peptide pools or control peptides (ViraFEST assay). From the approximately eleven-day cultures, CD4+ T cells were isolated by negative selection.

This TCR was sampled from a human donor who had recovered from COVID-19. The chain uses TRBV6-5 and TRBJ1-1, with D maybe TRBD1 (6 bases). Input material: CD4+ T cells from blood, cultured in vitro. CDR3 sequence (DNA): TGTGCCAGCAGTTACTGGGGCAGGGGGAACACTGAAGCTTTCTTT. Translation gives CASSYWGRGNTEAFF.